The table lists the clone carrying this T cell receptor beta chain with many counts. As yet, its antigen is unknown. Amplification of TCR alpha and beta CDR3 regions from RNA used iRepertoire nested multiplex PCR. One-step reverse transcription and amplification started from approximately 100-400 ng of tissue mRNA or PBMC total RNA. TCRdb redid the calling of the multiplex PCR reads with MiXCR, one entry per CDR3 protein. The table has 90,000 or so distinct CDR3 sequences, around 42% seen once. The sample comes from a study of glioma-infiltrating T cells. Whole-study results and caveats: Gliomas, especially low-grade, showed above-expected tissue-blood divergence; non-neoplastic patients showed below. Only very few CDR3 sequences appeared in both tissue and blood.

Trimming took off 0 bases at V and 6 bases at J, with 8 bases between the two ends. Per germline, CDR1 SGHDN and CDR2 FVKESK. The CDR3 length is 14 residues. This TCR came from a human donor with low-grade glioma or glioblastoma, undergoing nonglioma brain surgery, or in good health (not recorded which). V usage is TRBV14 and J usage is TRBJ2-2, with D unclear. Sequences were obtained from glioma tissue, nonneoplastic brain tissue, or PBMCs (not recorded which). CDR3 in amino acids: CASSQELMSGELFF. Written as DNA, the CDR3 is TGTGCCAGCAGCCAAGAGTTGATGTCCGGGGAGCTGTTTTTT. Complete variable domain (other parts from reference TRBV14 and TRBJ2-2): EAGVTQFPSHSVIEKGQTVTLRCDPISGHDNLYWYRRVMGKEIKFLLHFVKESKQDESGMPNNRFLAERTGGTYSTLKVQPAELEDSGVYFCASSQELMSGELFFGEGSRLTVL.